The entry below describes one T cell receptor beta chain. No cognate antigen has been identified for it. No base quality values were provided; no much bigger clone lies one nucleotide off. Trimming takes 7 bases from V and 3 bases from J, and the germline ends sit 10 bases apart. The CDR3 sequence holds 13 residues, the cysteine and phenylalanine included. Only the CDR3 DNA is retained, 39 bases long and in frame from the first base. As encoded in the germline V gene, CDR1 is MDHEN while CDR2 is SYDVKM. Enrolling through a virtual design, the prospective study's participants ranged in age from roughly 18 to 95 years and lived across around 25 United States geographic areas. In the prospective study, participants were assigned to cohorts based on the clinical history participants reported in a screening survey and a study questionnaire. For ImmuneRACE Cohort 3, a participant was defined as recovered based on two consecutive negative NP/OP PCR tests, clearance by a healthcare professional, or resolution of symptoms. In the prospective study, whole blood, serum and a nasopharyngeal or oropharyngeal swab were collected from each participant by mobile phlebotomists. Additional blood draws and questionnaires over an approximately 2-month period could optionally be provided by prospective study participants. Before DNA extraction, prospective study blood samples were shipped either frozen or at room temperature.

TCRbeta CDR3 regions were amplified from genomic DNA by means of the immunoSEQ Assay, a bias-controlled multiplex PCR. Processing in the source paper ran as follows. The number of nucleated cells in each sample was estimated by amplification of reference gene primers within the assay. To quantify the absolute abundance of each unique TCRbeta CDR3 rearrangement, sequence reads were collapsed and filtered. For each sample, productive Simpson clonality was calculated as the square root of Simpson's diversity index over productive rearrangements. This immuneACCESS table, as held by TCRdb, lists in-frame sequences with V and J called but not all clones. Of the missing ones, under half trace to an unresolved V gene in checked studies; the others have no known cause. The DNA gave D and trimming, while V, J and clone size come from that table. Within this sample are 390,000 or so clones, with roughly nine tenths of them counted one time only. Around 1% of the sample lies in the top ten.

This sample was taken from a study of blood T cell repertoires in COVID-19 (dated by TCRdb to the early 2020s). The study in broad terms: Collaborator samples came from the United States, Italy and Spain and covered acute and convalescent phases of COVID-19. The material from the prospective study consisted of cDNA or gDNA derived from T cells, B-cell-depleted T cells, or PBMCs. Deeply sampled blood TCRbeta repertoires from subjects exposed to, actively infected with, or recovered from COVID-19 were included in the dataset. The repertoires were made available in a free public database intended to serve as a resource for research on the immune response to SARS-CoV-2. Samples were obtained from the ongoing ImmuneRACE study (first 160 participants) and from roughly 1,300 subjects provided by 6 global collaborators. The sample metadata nearly always contained a de-identified subject ID, COVID-19 status, age in years and sex. HLA class I and class II types, where available, came from metadata supplied by the sample provider rather than from assay-based typing.

Broader findings and caveats from the paper: How much clinical and demographic metadata was included differed by source and by participant, and the metadata was provided uncurated.

The V gene is TRBV28 and the J gene is TRBJ1-5, with TRBD1 as a weak D call on 5 bases. Sequences were obtained from PBMCs or T cells enriched from blood (not recorded which). This sequence originates from a man between 18 and 35 years old who had recovered from COVID-19. The CDR3 region has the sequence CASIPGLNQPQHF. At the DNA level, the sequence is TGTGCCAGCATCCCGGGACTCAATCAGCCCCAGCATTTT.